One sample yielded the 20 T cell receptor beta chains listed below, sequenced in a study of shared clonotypes between healthy human individuals. Sequenced by immunoSEQ multiplex PCR; TCRdb stores in-frame clones only, minus some. The table shows about 1.1 million clones, with around 78% occurring only once. The sample comprised memory CD4+ T cells from PBMCs. The subset is: CD45RA-negative fraction. These receptors all come from a man aged 18 to 29 in good health. Some clones in this sample may be carry-over from other donors' samples.

V and J are TRBV28 and TRBJ1-2, with 8 nucleotides matching TRBD1. CDR1 is MDHEN and CDR2 is SYDVKM in the germline V gene. The trim removed 8 bases at V and 5 bases at J, leaving 10 bases unmatched. The CDR3 sequence is 14 residues long. The CDR3 sequence: CASATGGSSYGYTF. In DNA, the CDR3 is TGTGCCAGCGCCACAGGGGGGTCAAGTTATGGCTACACCTTC.

The J gene is TRBJ1-4, the V gene TRBV4-1; D remains unclear. Deletions cut 5 bases from V and 7 bases from J, with 14 bases between. Per germline, CDR1 MGHRA and CDR2 YSYEKL. CDR3 length: 14 amino acids. The DNA of the CDR3 is TGCGCCAGCAGCGTAGGAGAGGGAGGTGAAAAACTGTTTTTT. Translation: CASSVGEGGEKLFF.

This clone was recorded once. The chain carries TRBV2 and TRBJ2-1; D gene unclear. CDR3 length: 16 amino acids. V was cut by 3 bases and J by 0 bases, with 12 bases left in between. Per germline, CDR1 SNHLY and CDR2 FYNNEI. The CDR3: CASSESWVSSYNEQFF. CDR3 nucleotide sequence: TGTGCCAGCAGTGAGTCGTGGGTTAGCTCCTACAATGAGCAGTTCTTC.

This chain links TRBV28 with TRBJ1-3; D ambiguous. Trimming removed 5 bases from V and 5 bases from J, with 13 bases in between. The CDR3 is made up of 14 amino acids. Germline CDR1 and CDR2: MDHEN and SYDVKM. Here the CDR3 DNA reads TGTGCCAGCAGTCCCCCGGGTTCAAGAAACACCATATATTTT. This translates into CASSPPGSRNTIYF.

The chain carries TRBV5-1 and TRBJ2-6; TRBD2 agrees at 7 bases. This CDR3 has 16 amino acids. The V and J ends lost 3 bases and 10 bases, in that order; junction bases with no gene match: 13. Germline CDR1 reads SGHRS; CDR2 reads YFSETQ. The DNA for the CDR3 is TGCGCCAGCAGCTCCCTTTTTGCCACGGGAGGAAACGTCCTGACTTTC. Protein product: CASSSLFATGGNVLTF.

With regard to this clone: Other nucleotide sequences in the sample specify the same CDR3. V gene TRBV5-1 combines with J gene TRBJ2-1, with no clear D. The germline V and J ends were trimmed by 0 bases and 4 bases, with 8 bases remaining between them. Germline loops: CDR1 SGHRS, CDR2 YFSETQ. There are 14 residues in the CDR3. CDR3 sequence (DNA): TGCGCCAGCAGCTTGGGCACTGGTTACAATGAGCAGTTCTTC. It is translated as CASSLGTGYNEQFF.

This chain links TRBV14 with TRBJ2-7, with D unclear. V was trimmed by 4 bases and J by 1 base, leaving 8 bases between them. The germline V gene encodes CDR1 SGHDN and CDR2 FVKESK. This CDR3 is 13 amino acids long. The CDR3 nucleotides read TGTGCCAGCAGCCCCCGTTGGTCCTACGAGCAGTACTTC. Translating it yields CASSPRWSYEQYF.

The chain has TRBV6-6 and TRBJ1-1; D not certain. V was pared by 6 bases and J by 0 bases, with 11 bases between. The germline V gene has CDR1 MNHNY and CDR2 SVGAGI (reference sequence). This CDR3 comprises 14 residues. The CDR3 loop is CASSHRQLNTEAFF. DNA for the CDR3: TGTGCCAGCAGCCACCGGCAGCTGAACACTGAAGCTTTCTTT.

The DNA for the CDR3 is TGTGCCTGGGCCAGCGGGAGATTTACCGGGGAGCTGTTTTTT. It codes for CAWASGRFTGELFF. This chain links TRBV30 with TRBJ2-2, with 8 bases lining up with TRBD2. Per the germline V gene, CDR1 is GTSNPN and CDR2 is SVGIG (reference sequence). The CDR3 spans 14 residues. Germline trimming cut 5 bases from V and 5 bases from J; bases unmatched to any gene: 7.

This clone is a singleton in its sample. V usage is TRBV29-1 and J usage is TRBJ2-5; 7 bases match TRBD1. The CDR3 extends over 12 amino acids. V gave up 7 bases and J gave up 4 bases; unmatched junction bases: 6. CDR1 is SQVTM, CDR2 ANQGSEA, per germline. Here the CDR3 DNA reads TGCAGCGCATTCCCAGGGGGAGAGACCCAGTACTTC. Translating gives CSAFPGGETQYF.

The chain joins TRBV7-2 to TRBJ2-3; the D call may be TRBD1 or TRBD2 (6 bases each). Between the trimmed V and J ends, which lost 3 bases and 0 bases, there was a span of 10 bases. The CDR3 consists of 15 residues. CDR1 SGHTA and CDR2 FQGNSA come from the germline V gene. CDR3 in amino acids: CASSLWGASTDTQYF. The CDR3 DNA is TGTGCCAGCAGCTTGTGGGGGGCTAGCACAGATACGCAGTATTTT. Looking up the rest from reference TRBV7-2 and TRBJ2-3 gives the full variable domain: GAGVSQSPSNKVTEKGKDVELRCDPISGHTALYWYRQSLGQGLEFLIYFQGNSAPDKSGLPSDRFSAERTGGSVSTLTIQRTQQEDSAVYLCASSLWGASTDTQYFGPGTRLTVL.

This clone was recorded many times. Other DNA sequences within the sample encode an identical CDR3. This sequence joins TRBV7-3 and TRBJ1-2; maybe TRBD1 (5 bases). V was shortened by 8 bases and J by 7 bases, with 17 bases between the two germline ends. There are 13 residues in the CDR3. Germline V gene data show CDR1 as SGHTA and CDR2 as FQGTGA. The CDR3 nucleotides read TGTGCCAGCTCCCCGTCGGGGGGAGGTGGCTACACCTTC. As protein: CASSPSGGGGYTF.

The chain combines TRBV29-1 with TRBJ2-7; 7 bases line up with TRBD1. Trimming cost V 0 bases and J 1 base; bases outside gene matches: 6. This CDR3 is built from 15 residues. The germline CDR1 and CDR2 sequences are SQVTM and ANQGSEA. The CDR3 DNA is TGCAGCGTTGAAGATTATCCAGGGGGTTCCTACGAGCAGTACTTC. Encoded protein: CSVEDYPGGSYEQYF.

The chain employs TRBV5-4 and TRBJ1-2; 9 bases line up with TRBD1. Germline CDR1 is SGHNT and CDR2 is YYREEE (reference sequence). CDR3 length: 16 residues. V trimming: 3 bases; J trimming: 9 bases; junction bases outside the gene matches: 15. The CDR3 sequence is CASSWPRDRAPSSYTF. In nucleotides, the CDR3 is TGTGCCAGCAGCTGGCCGCGGGACAGGGCCCCCTCGAGCTACACCTTC. The variable domain in full, completed from reference TRBV5-4 and TRBJ1-2, reads ETGVTQSPTHLIKTRGQQVTLRCSSQSGHNTVSWYQQALGQGPQFIFQYYREEENGRGNFPPRFSGLQFPNYSSELNVNALELDDSALYLCASSWPRDRAPSSYTFGSGTRLTVV.

The chain employs TRBV5-6 and TRBJ1-5; no clear D. CDR1 is SGHDT, CDR2 YYEEEE, per germline. This CDR3 is built from 14 residues. The germline V and J ends were trimmed by 4 bases and 1 base, with 9 bases remaining between them. The CDR3, as DNA: TGTGCCAGCAGCCAAACGGGCAGCAATCAGCCCCAGCATTTT. This translates into CASSQTGSNQPQHF.

Concerning this clone itself: This sequence is one base from a far larger clone and is likely a read error. The CDR3 DNA sequence: TGCAGCATTGATCGGGGGTGGGCGATGAACACTGAAGCTTTCTTT. Translating gives CSIDRGWAMNTEAFF. The chain carries TRBV29-1 and TRBJ1-1, with D possibly matching TRBD1 (5 bases). The germline V gene encodes CDR1 SQVTM and CDR2 ANQGSEA. The CDR3 consists of 15 residues.

CDR3 amino acids: CASGASGSSGELFF. The CDR3 bases are TGTGCCAGTGGGGCTAGCGGGAGTAGCGGGGAGCTGTTTTTT. V gene TRBV19 combines with J gene TRBJ2-2; 10 positions match TRBD2. The CDR3 extends over 14 amino acids. V shed 8 bases, J shed 7 bases, and the junction held 7 bases outside the gene matches. Germline V lookup: CDR1 LNHDA, CDR2 SQIVND (reference sequence).

The chain combines TRBV5-4 with TRBJ2-1; 8 bases fit TRBD2. CDR1 is SGHNT and CDR2 is YYREEE in the germline V gene (reference sequence). CDR3 length equals 17 residues. The V segment lost 5 bases and the J segment 8 bases; nucleotides outside the gene matches: 18. This CDR3 reads CASSSGTGGLGSHEQFF. The DNA of the CDR3 is TGTGCCAGCAGTTCAGGGACGGGGGGACTAGGCTCACATGAGCAGTTCTTC.

Only a few counts were recorded for this clone. The chain carries TRBV2 and TRBJ2-2; D is unclear. The CDR3 loop spans 11 amino acids. V lost 5 bases and J 3 bases, leaving 1 base between the germline ends. Germline CDR1 is SNHLY and CDR2 is FYNNEI. CDR3 DNA: TGTGCCAGCAGTTACACCGGGGAGCTGTTTTTT. Encoded protein: CASSYTGELFF. Looking up the rest from reference TRBV2 and TRBJ2-2 gives the full variable domain: EPEVTQTPSHQVTQMGQEVILRCVPISNHLYFYWYRQILGQKVEFLVSFYNNEISEKSEIFDDQFSVERPDGSNFTLKIRSTKLEDSAMYFCASSYTGELFFGEGSRLTVL.

The count of this clone is one. The same CDR3 can be traced to other DNA sequences in this sample. The chain combines TRBV6-5 with TRBJ1-2; D may be TRBD1 (5 bases). With 2 bases removed from V and 4 bases from J, the gap between germline ends came to 8 bases. The CDR3 contains 13 residues. Germline V gene sequence: CDR1 MNHEY, CDR2 SVGAGI. The CDR3 region is CASSYGAGYGYTF. The CDR3 DNA sequence: TGTGCCAGCAGTTACGGGGCTGGCTATGGCTACACCTTC.